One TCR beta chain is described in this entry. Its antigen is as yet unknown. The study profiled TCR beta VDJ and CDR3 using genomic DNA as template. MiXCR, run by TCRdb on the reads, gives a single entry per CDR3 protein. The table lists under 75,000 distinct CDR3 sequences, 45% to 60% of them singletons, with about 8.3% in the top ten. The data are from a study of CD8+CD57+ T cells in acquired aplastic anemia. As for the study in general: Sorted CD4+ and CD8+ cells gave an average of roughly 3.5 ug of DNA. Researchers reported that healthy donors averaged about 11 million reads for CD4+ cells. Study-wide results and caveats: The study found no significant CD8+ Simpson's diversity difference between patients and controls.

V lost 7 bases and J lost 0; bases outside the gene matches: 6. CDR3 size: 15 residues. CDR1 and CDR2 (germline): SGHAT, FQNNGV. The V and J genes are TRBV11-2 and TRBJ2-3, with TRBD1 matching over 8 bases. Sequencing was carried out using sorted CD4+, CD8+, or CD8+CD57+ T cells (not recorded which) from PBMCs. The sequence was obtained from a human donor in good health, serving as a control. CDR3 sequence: CASTARGLSTDTQYF. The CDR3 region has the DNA TGTGCCAGCACCGCCAGGGGGCTCAGCACAGATACGCAGTATTTT.